This TCR beta chain was found in a study of technical replicates of blood from several donors. Per germline, CDR1 MNHNS and CDR2 SASEGT. Trimming shortened V by 3 bases and J by 6 bases, and 18 bases separated the two germline ends. This CDR3 has 16 amino acids. Assay: immunoSEQ multiplex PCR; the TCRdb copy retains only in-frame clones and omits some. The sample shows about 84,000 clones, just over 90% of them seen only once. This sequence joins TRBV6-1 and TRBJ2-1, with D tentatively TRBD1 (6 bases). The sequence was collected from a human donor in good health. Sequencing was performed on T cells isolated from PBMCs. The CDR3 coding sequence is TGTGCCAGCAGTGAGTGGTGGAGACAGGTATTCAATGAGCAGTTCTTC. It encodes CASSEWWRQVFNEQFF.